Presented here are 28 T cell receptor beta chains from one specimen sequenced in a study of post-analysis software for immune sequencing data (dated by TCRdb to between 2015 and 2017). Taken with the paper, the label for time point translates to: second blood draw from one MS patient after hematopoietic stem cell transplantation. The protocol used for the library was PCR. Sequencing used an Illumina HiSeq 2500. Unique molecular identifiers were incorporated into TCR beta cDNA libraries to reduce PCR and sequencing biases. The public reads were reanalyzed by TCRdb: fastp trimming at Q25, MiXCR alignment, in-frame beta chains only. Each entry is one CDR3 protein sequence, shown with its most common DNA and genes. The sample table contains 150,000 to 200,000 distinct CDR3 sequences; only one count was recorded for 35% to 40% of them. The ten largest clonotypes hold 25% to 35% of the sample. The material sequenced was blood, taken after autologous hematopoietic stem cell transplantation. These receptors were collected from a girl aged 10-17 years with multiple sclerosis. Donor details come from another sample of the same person, matched by shared clones.

This clonotype turned up a few times. J is TRBJ2-4 and V is TRBV25-1, with D tentatively TRBD2 (6 bases). Germline V gives CDR1 MGHDK, CDR2 SYGVNS. This CDR3 contains 14 residues. V was trimmed by 4 bases and J by 6 bases, leaving 13 bases between them. CDR3 residues: CASSGGGEGNIQYF. The CDR3, as DNA: TGTGCCAGCAGTGGTGGCGGGGAAGGAAACATTCAGTACTTC.

This clonotype was observed once. The chain is built from TRBV20-1 and TRBJ1-1, with D tentatively TRBD1 (6 bases). The CDR3 covers 12 residues. Per the germline V gene, CDR1 is DFQATT and CDR2 is SNEGSKA (reference sequence). Trimming stripped 4 bases from V and 11 bases from J, with 17 bases between. The CDR3 protein is CSAIPGDLRAFF. In nucleotides, the CDR3 is TGCAGTGCTATCCCAGGGGACCTGAGGGCTTTCTTT.

This clonotype has a handful of counts. The chain joins TRBV27 to TRBJ1-1; unclear D gene. CDR3 size: 15 residues. Germline values: CDR1 MNHEY, CDR2 SMNVEV (reference sequence). V lost 2 bases, J lost 5 bases, and 15 bases lay in between. The CDR3, as DNA: TGTGCCAGCAGTTTAGGGATCGGGAAGGCGACTGAAGCTTTCTTT. Protein: CASSLGIGKATEAFF.

The chain couples TRBV4-3 to TRBJ2-5; either TRBD1 or TRBD2 may fit D (5 bases each). The J call is uncertain, as TRBJ2-7 better fits the DNA end. Looked up from germline, CDR1 is LGHNA and CDR2 is YSLEER. The CDR3 runs 15 residues. For the CDR3, the DNA is TGCGCCAGCAGCCGAGAGGGACGGGGCACCTACGAGCAGTACTTC. This gives the protein CASSREGRGTYEQYF.

This clonotype came up many times. The chain employs TRBV6-5 and TRBJ2-5, with a tentative D call TRBD2 (6 bases). Germline values: CDR1 MNHEY, CDR2 SVGAGI. V shed 7 bases and J shed 1 base, with 16 bases lying between them. The CDR3 runs to 15 residues. CDR3: CASKGSGTVQETQYF. The CDR3 nucleotides are TGTGCCAGCAAGGGTAGCGGCACGGTCCAAGAGACCCAGTACTTC.

The chain is built from TRBV2 and TRBJ2-7; TRBD2 is a possible D gene (6 bases). Per germline, CDR1 SNHLY and CDR2 FYNNEI. The CDR3 extends over 15 amino acids. Between the trimmed V and J ends, which lost 6 bases and 5 bases, there was a span of 20 bases. The CDR3 region is CASRDILARANEQYF. For the CDR3, the DNA is TGTGCCAGCAGGGACATTCTAGCGCGTGCCAACGAGCAGTACTTC.

The chain carries TRBV4-2 and TRBJ2-1, with D perhaps TRBD1 (6 bases). The CDR3 covers 15 residues. Germline CDR1 and CDR2: LGHNA and YNFKEQ. V dropped 3 bases and J dropped 2 bases, with 11 bases sitting between them. The CDR3 loop reads CASSQPTGTYNEQFF. The CDR3 nucleotides are TGTGCCAGCAGCCAGCCGACAGGAACCTACAATGAGCAGTTCTTC.

The rearrangement uses TRBV6-6 and TRBJ2-3; 10 bases are a match to TRBD2. There are 16 residues in the CDR3. Germline V lookup: CDR1 MNHNY, CDR2 SVGAGI (reference sequence). Trimming took 0 bases from V and 7 from J; bases not matched to a gene: 7. The DNA of the CDR3 is TGTGCCAGCAGTTACTCGGCTAGCGGGAGTAAAAATACGCAGTATTTT. Its translation: CASSYSASGSKNTQYF.

The genes are TRBV25-1 and TRBJ2-7; TRBD1 aligns across 8 bases. This CDR3 is 14 amino acids long. CDR1 is MGHDK and CDR2 is SYGVNS in the germline V gene. V was pared by 3 bases and J by 1 base, with 2 bases of the junction left unmatched. The CDR3 loop is CASSDDRGSYEQYF. The CDR3 nucleotides are TGTGCCAGCAGTGATGACAGGGGATCCTACGAGCAGTACTTC.

The V gene is TRBV18, the J gene TRBJ2-1; tentative D call: TRBD2 (5 bases). V was trimmed by 1 base and J by 1 base, leaving 5 bases between them. CDR1 KGHSH and CDR2 LQKENI come from the germline V gene. The CDR3 length is 14 residues. The CDR3 region is CASSPRGSYNEQFF. The CDR3 region has the DNA TGTGCCAGCTCACCACGAGGGTCCTACAATGAGCAGTTCTTC.

As to this clonotype: With a much larger clone just one base away, this may be a read error. The chain joins TRBV29-1 to TRBJ2-7; 7 bases match TRBD2. V was pared by 3 bases and J by 5 bases, with 10 bases of the junction left unmatched. The CDR3 has 14 residues. Looked up from germline, CDR1 is SQVTM and CDR2 is ANQGSEA. The CDR3 sequence is CSVEGEVAGHEQYF. Here the CDR3 DNA reads TGCAGCGTTGAGGGGGAAGTAGCGGGCCACGAGCAGTACTTC.

The rearrangement uses TRBV7-6 and TRBJ1-6; D is unclear. Germline CDR1 is SGHVS and CDR2 is FNYEAQ. The CDR3 is 14 residues long. V was pared by 3 bases and J by 5 bases, with 8 bases between. In nucleotides, the CDR3 is TGTGCCAGCAGCTTTAAGGCCAATAATTCACCCCTCCACTTT. Its protein is CASSFKANNSPLHF.

In this sample, this clonotype turned up a few times. This chain links TRBV5-1 with TRBJ2-5; possible D gene TRBD1, 6 bases. This CDR3 has 13 amino acids. Germline CDR1 is SGHRS and CDR2 is YFSETQ. V lost 3 bases, J lost 3 bases, and 9 bases lay in between. CDR3 sequence: CASSSYREETQYF. The CDR3 DNA reads TGCGCCAGCAGCTCCTACAGGGAAGAGACCCAGTACTTC.

J is TRBJ2-3 and V is TRBV9; possible D gene TRBD1, 5 bases. Germline V gene data show CDR1 as SGDLS and CDR2 as YYNGEE. The CDR3 is made up of 14 amino acids. V was trimmed by 0 bases and J by 0 bases, leaving 5 bases between them. The DNA for the CDR3 is TGTGCCAGCAGCGTAGGACAGAGCACAGATACGCAGTATTTT. Amino acids: CASSVGQSTDTQYF.

The J gene is TRBJ1-4, the V gene TRBV12-3 or TRBV12-4, with D possibly TRBD1 on 5 matching bases. The CDR3 consists of 13 residues. V lost 5 bases, J lost 3 bases, and 7 bases lay in between. The CDR3 DNA follows: TGTGCCAGCAGTGACAGCTCTAATGAAAAACTGTTTTTT. It translates to CASSDSSNEKLFF.

The chain uses TRBV27 and TRBJ1-5; 8 bases match TRBD1. The germline V gene has CDR1 MNHEY and CDR2 SMNVEV (reference sequence). This CDR3 spans 14 amino acids. V lost 6 bases, J lost 6 bases, and 7 bases stayed unmatched. CDR3 region: CASSSDRVGQPQHF. Written as DNA, the CDR3 is TGTGCCAGCAGCTCGGACAGGGTAGGTCAGCCCCAGCATTTT.

About this clonotype itself: One junction end does not reproduce the germline sequence, and a read error may be involved. The chain joins TRBV7-6 to TRBJ2-7, with D uncertain. Germline assignment: CDR1 SGHVS and CDR2 FNYEAQ. The CDR3 length is 14 residues. CDR3 sequence (DNA): TGTGCCAGCAGCTTAGGGTCTGAGCACTACGAGCGGTACTTC. As protein: CASSLGSEHYERYF.

Concerning this clonotype: A much more abundant neighbour one base away suggests this may be a read error. Lacking the conserved final phenylalanine or tryptophan, this CDR3 likely reflects a read error. The V gene is TRBV20-1, the J gene TRBJ2-7; no definite D call. The J call may be in error: the DNA end matches TRBJ2-5 better. This CDR3 spans 12 amino acids. Looked up from germline, CDR1 is DFQATT and CDR2 is SNEGSKA (reference sequence). CDR3 in DNA: TGCAGTGCTAGGCGGACCCAAGAGACCCAGTACTGC. Protein sequence: CSARRTQETQYC.

This clonotype was seen many times. CDR3 sequence: CASALSGSFDEQYF. CDR3 nucleotide sequence: TGTGCCAGTGCCCTTAGCGGGAGTTTCGACGAGCAGTACTTC. This chain connects TRBV6-2 or TRBV6-3 to TRBJ2-7, with TRBD2 matching over 9 bases. This CDR3 has 14 residues. V was clipped by 9 bases and J by 5 bases; unmatched bases: 11. Germline CDR1 reads MNHEY; CDR2 reads SVGEGT.

A word on this clonotype: This sequence may be a read error, since a much larger clone differs from it by one base. The chain employs TRBV5-5 and TRBJ1-2; D is ambiguous. Germline V gene lookup returns CDR1 SGHKS and CDR2 YYEKEE (reference sequence). The CDR3 loop spans 14 amino acids. The CDR3 DNA is TGTGCCAACAGCTTGGGCGGAGGGCACTATGGCTACACCTTC. Translation: CANSLGGGHYGYTF.

With respect to this clonotype: A read error may explain this, as a much larger clone is one base away. The CDR3 coding sequence is TGCAGTGCTAGAGACGAACAGGGGACCGTTTCCTACGAGCAGTACTTC. Amino acids: CSARDEQGTVSYEQYF. The rearrangement uses TRBV20-1 and TRBJ2-7; 7 nucleotides line up with TRBD1. The germline V gene encodes CDR1 DFQATT and CDR2 SNEGSKA (reference sequence). V shed 0 bases and J 1 base; nucleotides not matched to a gene: 9. This CDR3 comprises 16 residues.

The rearrangement uses TRBV15 and TRBJ2-1; TRBD1 or TRBD2 may be the D gene (5 bases each). The V end lost 4 bases, the J end lost 3 bases, and 13 bases lay between the germline ends. The CDR3 runs to 15 residues. Germline CDR1 LNHNV, CDR2 YYDKDF (reference sequence). Here the CDR3 DNA reads TGTGCCACCAGCACGGGACCAACCATCTACAATGAGCAGTTCTTC. It is translated as CATSTGPTIYNEQFF.

This clonotype was observed at least ten times. The chain links TRBV5-1 to TRBJ2-7; D is possibly TRBD2 (5 bases). Trimming removed 2 bases from V and 5 bases from J, with 17 bases in between. CDR1 is SGHRS and CDR2 is YFSETQ in the germline V gene. This CDR3 has 15 residues. The CDR3 region is CASSFRPGISDEQYF. CDR3 DNA sequence: TGCGCCAGCAGCTTTAGGCCGGGGATCAGCGACGAGCAGTACTTC.

For the CDR3, the DNA is TGTGCCAGCAGCAAAGGGGAGTCTCGGGGGAGACACCAAGAGACCCAGTACTTC. Protein sequence: CASSKGESRGRHQETQYF. The gene calls are TRBV21-1 and TRBJ2-5; the table assigns TRBD2, which was not confirmed against the DNA. TRBV21-1 is deemed a pseudogene. The CDR3 length is 18 residues.

In its sample, this clonotype was seen a few times. V is TRBV18 and J is TRBJ2-7; D is undetermined. Trimming took off 5 bases at V and 1 base at J, with 6 bases between the two ends. The germline gives CDR1 KGHSH, CDR2 LQKENI. The CDR3 runs to 12 residues. CDR3 sequence reads: CASSFKSYEQYF. The CDR3 DNA follows: TGTGCCAGCTCATTTAAGTCCTACGAGCAGTACTTC.

This clonotype appeared a few times. This chain connects TRBV9 to TRBJ2-1; D tentatively reads TRBD1 or TRBD2 (5 bases each). The CDR3 runs to 15 residues. Germline V gives CDR1 SGDLS, CDR2 YYNGEE. Between the trimmed V and J ends, which lost 0 bases and 7 bases, there was a span of 14 bases. CDR3 loop: CASSVGGTWGNEQFF. CDR3 DNA sequence: TGTGCCAGCAGCGTAGGTGGCACTTGGGGGAATGAGCAGTTCTTC. The full variable domain, in which reference TRBV9 and TRBJ2-1 provide the parts outside the CDR3, is DSGVTQTPKHLITATGQRVTLRCSPRSGDLSVYWYQQSLDQGLQFLIQYYNGEERAKGNILERFSAQQFPDLHSELNLSSLELGDSALYFCASSVGGTWGNEQFFGPGTRLTVL.

The CDR3 nucleotides are TGTGCCAGCAGTGAAGGAACAGCCCCTTTGGAGTCGGGGTACGAGCAGTACTTC. This encodes CASSEGTAPLESGYEQYF. J is TRBJ2-4 and V is TRBV25-1; D might be TRBD2 (5 bases). The DNA matches TRBJ2-7 better at its end, which makes the J call doubtful. Germline values: CDR1 MGHDK, CDR2 SYGVNS. The CDR3 contains 18 residues.

This clonotype was detected only a few times. V usage is TRBV7-9 and J usage is TRBJ1-2; D uncertain. V was cut by 5 bases and J by 4 bases, with 11 bases left in between. The CDR3 consists of 13 residues. Germline V gives CDR1 SEHNR, CDR2 FQNEAQ (reference sequence). The CDR3 region has the DNA TGTGCCAGCAGCCTGCTGGACGGCTATGGCTACACCTTC. Protein sequence: CASSLLDGYGYTF.